This passage covers 15 T cell receptor beta chains from one sample sequenced in a study of blood T cells in healthy people across ages. PCR was performed a second time for about 7 to 11 cycles using a sample-barcoded 5' primer and a J-beta primer mix. TCRdb passed the 5' RACE reads through MiXCR, listing each CDR3 protein once. Of some 880,000 distinct CDR3 sequences in the sample, 35% to 40% were seen once. Sequenced: blood. All receptors come from a man aged 18-30 years in good health.

Only one count was recorded for this clonotype. The CDR3 ends on some other residue instead of the conserved phenylalanine or tryptophan, so this is likely a read error. It is unclear where the CDR3 begins or ends on the DNA, so no DNA is shown, and the CDR3 is as TCRdb lists it. J is TRBJ2-1 and V is TRBV4-1. The CDR3 region is 15 residues in length, termini included. Germline V gene data show CDR1 as MGHRA and CDR2 as YSYEKL. CDR3: CASSQEGRYGYTFGS.

This clonotype was counted many times. The rearrangement joins TRBV20-1 to TRBJ2-3, with D perhaps TRBD1 or TRBD2 (6 bases each). The V and J ends lost 6 bases and 6 bases respectively, with 22 bases between them. From germline, CDR1 is DFQATT and CDR2 SNEGSKA (reference sequence). The CDR3 sequence is 15 residues long. CDR3 bases: TGCAGTGCCCCTTTTGGGGGGCTCCGGGAGGATACGCAGTATTTT. Amino acid sequence: CSAPFGGLREDTQYF.

This clonotype was seen a few times. One end of the junction varies from germline; a read error may be responsible. The gene calls are TRBV7-9 and TRBJ2-1; the D is unclear. This CDR3 has 13 amino acids. The germline V gene encodes CDR1 SEHNR and CDR2 FQNEAQ (reference sequence). The CDR3 loop reads CASSPGGVKGQFF. The CDR3, as DNA: TGTGCGAGCAGCCCCGGTGGTGTCAAGGGGCAGTTCTTC.

V gene TRBV7-2 combines with J gene TRBJ2-7, with D perhaps matching TRBD1 (5 bases). Germline V lookup: CDR1 SGHTA, CDR2 FQGNSA. CDR3 length equals 13 residues. Trimming removed 5 bases at V and 5 bases at J, with 13 bases between. The CDR3 sequence: CASSVDARDEQYF. CDR3 in DNA: TGTGCCAGCAGCGTAGACGCCAGGGACGAGCAGTACTTC.

The rearrangement joins TRBV4-2 to TRBJ2-3; 9 bases agree with TRBD1. Germline values: CDR1 LGHNA, CDR2 YNFKEQ. The CDR3 is 16 residues long. J was trimmed by 3 bases and V by 4 bases; bases with no gene match: 8. CDR3 sequence (DNA): TGTGCCAGCAGCCCCCGTACCGACAGGGGGACAGATACGCAGTATTTT. Its translation: CASSPRTDRGTDTQYF.

The CDR3 loop is CASSPQFEKGATDTQYF. CDR3 DNA: TGTGCCAGCAGTCCCCAATTCGAGAAAGGAGCCACAGATACGCAGTATTTT. The chain has TRBV6-6 and TRBJ2-3; D is unresolved. This CDR3 has 17 residues. Trimming left V 5 bases short and J 2 bases short, with 20 bases between. The germline V gene has CDR1 MNHNY and CDR2 SVGAGI (reference sequence).

The sample holds a few counts of this clonotype. The rearrangement uses TRBV5-5 and TRBJ2-7; D remains ambiguous. This CDR3 has 9 residues. Germline values: CDR1 SGHKS, CDR2 YYEKEE (reference sequence). V lost 6 bases to trimming and J lost 9 bases, with 7 bases between them. CDR3 protein: CASTLGQYF. CDR3 in DNA: TGTGCCAGCACCCTTGGGCAGTACTTC.

This clonotype was counted between two and nine times. The chain carries TRBV20-1 and TRBJ2-7; 13 bases agree with TRBD2. CDR3 length: 13 amino acids. Germline CDR1 is DFQATT and CDR2 is SNEGSKA (reference sequence). Trimming cost V 6 bases and J 7 bases; bases outside gene matches: 6. CDR3 amino acids: CSAGTSGASEQYF. The CDR3 region has the DNA TGCAGTGCGGGGACTAGCGGGGCTTCAGAGCAGTACTTC.

The chain combines TRBV7-2 with TRBJ2-1, with 12 bases aligning to TRBD2. CDR1 is SGHTA, CDR2 FQGNSA, per germline. Germline trimming cut 5 bases from V and 0 bases from J; bases unmatched to any gene: 14. The CDR3 runs to 20 residues. The chain's CDR3 is CASSRRTSGETVGSYNEQFF. The CDR3 bases are TGTGCCAGCAGCCGACGGACTAGCGGGGAGACTGTCGGCTCCTACAATGAGCAGTTCTTC.

The rearrangement joins TRBV27 to TRBJ2-3; TRBD1 is a possible D gene (6 bases). Germline V lookup: CDR1 MNHEY, CDR2 SMNVEV (reference sequence). V was cut by 2 bases and J by 0 bases, with 15 bases left in between. This CDR3 spans 17 amino acids. CDR3 nucleotides: TGTGCCAGCAGTTTAACAATCAACAGGGCTAGCACAGATACGCAGTATTTT. This sequence encodes CASSLTINRASTDTQYF.

There are a few counts of this clonotype. This chain uses TRBV6-2 or TRBV6-3 with TRBJ2-7; no firm D call. V gave up 6 bases and J gave up 3 bases, with 18 bases separating them. Germline-derived CDR1 and CDR2 are MNHEY and SVGEGT. The CDR3 extends over 15 amino acids. Here the CDR3 reads CASRRSSWAYYEQYF. CDR3 DNA sequence: TGTGCCAGCAGACGCTCCTCTTGGGCGTACTACGAGCAGTACTTC.

The chain uses TRBV28 and TRBJ2-2, with 8 bases aligning to TRBD2. Losses at the gene ends were 6 bases for V and 0 bases for J; bases not matched to a gene: 6. This CDR3 spans 16 amino acids. Germline values: CDR1 MDHEN, CDR2 SYDVKM. The CDR3 reads CASSTTSGPNTGELFF. The CDR3 DNA sequence: TGTGCCAGCAGCACCACTAGCGGCCCGAACACCGGGGAGCTGTTTTTT.

This chain joins TRBV6-2 or TRBV6-3 and TRBJ2-2; D possibly corresponds to TRBD1 (6 bases). The CDR3 runs to 13 residues. With 8 bases removed from V and 3 bases from J, the gap between germline ends came to 10 bases. CDR1 is MNHEY, CDR2 SVGEGT, per germline. CDR3 amino acids: CASRQADTGELFF. As DNA, the CDR3 is TGTGCCAGCCGACAGGCCGACACCGGGGAGCTGTTTTTT.

About this clonotype: One end of the junction varies from germline; a read error may be responsible. The chain couples TRBV7-2 to TRBJ2-3; 7 bases match TRBD2. Germline V gene data show CDR1 as SGHTA and CDR2 as FQGNSA. The CDR3 has 16 amino acids. CDR3 in amino acids: CAGSLGLNREADTQYF. Written as DNA, the CDR3 is TGTGCCGGCAGCTTAGGGCTTAATCGGGAGGCAGATACGCAGTATTTT.

To note about this clonotype: With a much larger clone just one base away, this may be a read error. The genes are TRBV12-3 or TRBV12-4 and TRBJ2-1, with 8 bases matching TRBD2. TRBJ2-7 matches the DNA end more closely, so the J call is doubtful. The CDR3 spans 16 residues. The DNA of the CDR3 is TGTGCCAGCAGTTTGAGAGGGGGACTAGGGTACAATGAGCAGTACTTC. Its translation is CASSLRGGLGYNEQYF.